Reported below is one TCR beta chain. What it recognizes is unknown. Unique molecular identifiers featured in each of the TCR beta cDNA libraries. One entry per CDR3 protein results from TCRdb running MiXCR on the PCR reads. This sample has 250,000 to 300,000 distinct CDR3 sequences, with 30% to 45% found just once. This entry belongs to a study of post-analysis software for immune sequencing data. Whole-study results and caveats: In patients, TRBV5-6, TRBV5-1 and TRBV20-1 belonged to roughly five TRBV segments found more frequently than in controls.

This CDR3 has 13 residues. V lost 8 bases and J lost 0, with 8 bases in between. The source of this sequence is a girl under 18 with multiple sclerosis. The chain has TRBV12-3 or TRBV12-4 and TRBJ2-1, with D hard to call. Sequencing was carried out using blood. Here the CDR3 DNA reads TGTGCCAGCCGAGAGAGCTCCTACAATGAGCAGTTCTTC. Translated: CASRESSYNEQFF.